The text below deals with one T cell receptor (beta chain). Its antigen remains unidentified. No base qualities exist here, and no much larger clone lies one base off it. For the CD8 naive samples, CD45RO-negative cells were positively selected for CCR7, yielding a CD45RA+CCR7+ population from which TemRA cells were excluded. Donors were healthy HIV-negative adults with no recently reported acute infections or vaccinations. Every donor was a Caucasian adult living in Nashville, Tennessee, USA. Blood was collected by leukapheresis, and PBMCs were isolated by Ficoll-Histopaque density gradient centrifugation and then cryopreserved in liquid nitrogen vapor phase. Analytical flow cytometry was used to check the purity and quantity of every magnetically sorted T cell population. Genomic DNA was isolated from every sorted fraction and measured by UV absorbance on a Nanodrop 2000c. As encoded in the germline V gene (reference sequence), CDR1 is SEHNR while CDR2 is FQNEAQ. From cysteine to phenylalanine, the CDR3 is 16 amino acids long. The entry retains the CDR3 DNA only, 48 bases that are in frame from base 1. Clipping removes 2 bases from V and 0 bases from J, with 5 as the unmatched junction base count.

The sample is drawn from a study of shared clonotypes between healthy human individuals (dated by TCRdb to between 2020 and 2021). About the study as a whole: The cohort included three men and a couple of women between 18 and 49 years of age. Different laboratories and diverse techniques were used to prepare libraries and sequence TCR repertoires, to increase sequencing depth and limit assay-specific biases. Per donor, leukapheresis produced somewhere between about 0.9 and 10 billion PBMCs. Per donor, three plates each were used for CD4 naive and CD4 memory, two for CD8 naive, and one for CD8 memory. To estimate repertoire size and how much clonotype sharing occurs between individuals, the study deeply sequenced the blood TCR repertoires of about five healthy adults.

TCR CDR3 regions were amplified from genomic DNA by multiplex PCR using the deep immunoSEQ assay. Extracted genomic DNA from each cell subset was spread evenly across all wells of several immunoSEQ 96-well plates, with each plate serving as a replicate. For sorted subsets, each replicate PCR was loaded with 200 ng genomic DNA, equivalent to about 30,000 T cell genomes. Purified libraries were measured with a Qubit 3.0 fluorometer, size-checked on a Bioanalyzer 2100, and measured again with the KAPA Library Quantification kit. Every immunoSEQ 96-well plate was sequenced on a dedicated single-read 150-cycle Illumina NextSeq 550 flow cell. The study's processing was this. Because the immunoSEQ output included only junctional sequences and no quality scores, the filtering could not be the same as the filtering used for full-length reads. To assign V/J genes and CDR3, sequences were annotated against IMGT germline references using PyIR, a Python wrapper for IgBLAST v1.9. Reads were filtered out if the reads had weak V/J assignments (E-value above 1e-6), no CDR3, stop codons, out-of-frame junctions, or ambiguous translated residues. V3J clonotypes were defined by identical inferred V gene, J gene, and CDR3 amino acid sequence. Percentage overlap between repertoires was calculated by dividing the number of shared unique clonotypes by the size of the smaller repertoire. Three approaches were used to assess repertoire richness: RTK rarefaction, the Chao1 estimator, and Recon v2.1 estimates of unobserved clonotypes. Generation probabilities were computed with OLGA for all TCRbeta clonotypes obtained by the gDNA method from four donors. Imported from immuneACCESS, the table was reduced by TCRdb to in-frame sequences with V and J called. These copies leave out some clones; in studies compared against another copy, an unresolved V gene accounts for under half, and the cause of the remainder is not known. The V and J calls and clone size were taken over from that table, and D and trimming were inferred from the DNA. The sample profile shows about 2,200,000 clones; under 95% of them were found once. 1.5% to 2% of the sample rests with the top ten.

Study-wide conclusions, independent of this receptor: Because the study included only a small number of donors, the genetic and exposure-history diversity represented was limited. Higher generation probabilities were observed for clonotypes shared by all four sorted-subset donors than for non-shared clonotypes. When several donors were compared, the shared fraction of clonotypes was about 5.4% for naive CD4, around 3.6% for naive CD8, 2% to 2.5% for memory CD4, and roughly 0.4% for memory CD8. Naive subsets generally had larger estimated clonotype richness than memory subsets did. Based on pairwise subsampling, the degree of clonotype sharing among donors was expected to be affected by sequencing depth. Even with the large sequencing depth, rarefaction of the sorted-subset datasets indicated that sequencing was incomplete. Sampling was limited to blood, and TCR repertoires in tissue likely differ from TCR repertoires in blood.

Specimen: naive CD8+ T cells from PBMCs. The cell subset or site label of this sample denotes: CD45RA+CCR7+. In this chain, TRBV7-9 is recombined with TRBJ2-7; TRBD2 fits 9 bases in the junction. The receptor was derived from a man in his late teens or twenties in good health. Some clones in this sample may be carry-over from other donors' samples. The nucleotide sequence reads TGTGCCAGCAGCTTAATCAGCGGGAGGAGCTCCTACGAGCAGTACTTC. It specifies CASSLISGRSSYEQYF.